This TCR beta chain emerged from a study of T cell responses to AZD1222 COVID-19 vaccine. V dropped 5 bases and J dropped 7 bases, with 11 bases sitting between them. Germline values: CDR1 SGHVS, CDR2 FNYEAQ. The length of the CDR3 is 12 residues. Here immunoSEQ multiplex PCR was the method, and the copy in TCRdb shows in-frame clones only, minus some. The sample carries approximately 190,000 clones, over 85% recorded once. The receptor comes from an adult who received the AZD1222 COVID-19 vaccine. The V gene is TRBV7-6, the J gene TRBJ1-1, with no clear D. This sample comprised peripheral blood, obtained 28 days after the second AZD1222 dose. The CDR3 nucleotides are TGTGCCAGCAGCATGCGATCGGGTGAAGCTTTCTTT. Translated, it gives CASSMRSGEAFF.